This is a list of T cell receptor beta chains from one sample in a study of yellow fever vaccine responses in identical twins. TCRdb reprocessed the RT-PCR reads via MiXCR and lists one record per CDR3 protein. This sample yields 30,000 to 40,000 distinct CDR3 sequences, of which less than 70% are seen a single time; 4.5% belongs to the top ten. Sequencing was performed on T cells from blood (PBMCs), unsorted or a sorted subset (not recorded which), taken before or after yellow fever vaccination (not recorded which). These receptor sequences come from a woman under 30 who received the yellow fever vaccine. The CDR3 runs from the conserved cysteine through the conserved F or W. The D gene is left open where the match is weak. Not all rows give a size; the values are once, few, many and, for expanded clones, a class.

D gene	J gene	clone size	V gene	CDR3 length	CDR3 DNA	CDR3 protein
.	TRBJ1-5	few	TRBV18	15	TGTGCCAGCTCTGTACAGGGCGTGAGCAATCAGCCCCAGCATTTT	CASSVQGVSNQPQHF
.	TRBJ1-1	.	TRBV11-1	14	TGTGCCAGCAGCCCCGTGGCCGCGAACACTGAAGCTTTCTTT	CASSPVAANTEAFF
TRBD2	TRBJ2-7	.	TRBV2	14	TGTGCCAGCCTGGGGGGGAGTAGCCCCTACGAGCAGTACTTC	CASLGGSSPYEQYF
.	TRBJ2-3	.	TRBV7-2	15	TGTGCCAGCAGCTTCGCGGGGGCGTACACAGATACGCAGTATTTT	CASSFAGAYTDTQYF
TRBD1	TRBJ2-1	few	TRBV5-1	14	TGCGCCAGCAGCGAGGGGGCTCTCCACAATGAGCAGTTCTTC	CASSEGALHNEQFF
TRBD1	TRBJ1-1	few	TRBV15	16	TGTGCCACCAGCAGTTTCACCGGGACAGGGGCTCCTGAAGCTTTCTTT	CATSSFTGTGAPEAFF
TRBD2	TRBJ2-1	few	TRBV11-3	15	TGTGCCAGCACCTTTGGGACTAGCGGGTTAAATGAGCAGTTCTTC	CASTFGTSGLNEQFF
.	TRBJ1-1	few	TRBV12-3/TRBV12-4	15	TGTGCCAGCAGTTTACGACCCCCGGGCCCCGCGGAAGCTTTCTTT	CASSLRPPGPAEAFF
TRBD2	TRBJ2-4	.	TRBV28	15	TGTGCCAGCACCCCAGGCGGGGGTTCCCGAAACATTCAGTACTTC	CASTPGGGSRNIQYF
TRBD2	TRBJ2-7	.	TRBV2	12	TGTGCCAGCAGTGCGGGGGGCTACGAGCAGTACTTC	CASSAGGYEQYF
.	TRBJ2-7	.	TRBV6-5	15	TGTGCCAGCAGTTACTCTAGGACAGCCTCCTACGAGCAGTACTTC	CASSYSRTASYEQYF
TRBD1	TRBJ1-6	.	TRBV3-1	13	TGTGCCAGCAGCCAAGGACAGGGGGGCACCCTCCACTTT	CASSQGQGGTLHF
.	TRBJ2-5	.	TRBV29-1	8	TGCACGTATAGCCCCTTTGACTTC	CTYSPFDF
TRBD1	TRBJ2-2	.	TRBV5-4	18	TGTGCCAGCAGCACAGCCGGGACAGGGGGCGCGAACACCGGGGAGCTGTTTTTT	CASSTAGTGGANTGELFF
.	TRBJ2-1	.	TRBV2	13	TGTGCCAGCAGTGAAATGAACTCTAGCGTGCAGTTCTTC	CASSEMNSSVQFF
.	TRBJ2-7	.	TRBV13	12	TGTGCCAGCATTGGGTTTGACTACGAGCAGTACTTC	CASIGFDYEQYF
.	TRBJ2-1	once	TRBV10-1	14	TGCGCCAGCAGTGAGTTACGGGGTGGGAATGAGCAGTTCTTC	CASSELRGGNEQFF
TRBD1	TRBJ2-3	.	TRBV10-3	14	TGTGCCATCAGCATACAGGGGGAAGTAGATACGCAGTATTTT	CAISIQGEVDTQYF
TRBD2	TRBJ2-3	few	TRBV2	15	TGTGCCAGCAGTGATCCGAGCGGGACTGCAGATACGCAGTATTTT	CASSDPSGTADTQYF
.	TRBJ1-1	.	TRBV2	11	TGTGCCAGTTACAGGGACACTGAAGCTTTCTTT	CASYRDTEAFF
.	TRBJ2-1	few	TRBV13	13	TGTGCCAGCACGGTCCATGGGGCCAATGAGCAGTTCTTC	CASTVHGANEQFF
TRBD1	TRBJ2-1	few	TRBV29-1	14	TGCAGCGTTCCCGACAGGGAACCTTACAATGAGCAGTTCTTC	CSVPDREPYNEQFF
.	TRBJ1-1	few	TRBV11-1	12	TGTGCCAGCAGCCCGCGACAGAACGAAGCTTTCTTT	CASSPRQNEAFF
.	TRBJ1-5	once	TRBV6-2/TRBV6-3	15	TGTGCCAGCAGTTACGCCATGGACAGAGATCAGCCCCAGCATTTT	CASSYAMDRDQPQHF
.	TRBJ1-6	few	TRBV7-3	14	TGTGCCAGCAGCAGGGGCTCTAATAATTCACCCCTCCACTTT	CASSRGSNNSPLHF
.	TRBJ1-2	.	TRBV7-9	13	TGTGCCAGCAGCCGCCCGGGACACTATGGCTACACCTTC	CASSRPGHYGYTF
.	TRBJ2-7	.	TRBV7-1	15	TGTGCCAGCAGCTCGCCGGGGGTTACCCCCTACGAGCAGTACTTC	CASSSPGVTPYEQYF
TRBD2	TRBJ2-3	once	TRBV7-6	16	TGTGCCAGCAGCTCGGAGGGACTACCTAGCACAGATACGCAGTATTTT	CASSSEGLPSTDTQYF
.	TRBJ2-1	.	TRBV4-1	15	TGCGCCAGCAGCCAAGATTGGGCCAACAACAATGAGCAGTTCTTC	CASSQDWANNNEQFF
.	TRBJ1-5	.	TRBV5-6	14	TGTGCCAGCAGCCCTCTGACGAGGGATCAGCCCCAGCATTTT	CASSPLTRDQPQHF
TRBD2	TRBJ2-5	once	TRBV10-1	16	TGCGCCAGCAGTGAGTCCAGGCTAGCGGGACAAGAGACCCAGTACTTC	CASSESRLAGQETQYF
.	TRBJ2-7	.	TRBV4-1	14	TGCGCCAGCAGCCAAGTAACGGAAACCTACGAGCAGTACTTC	CASSQVTETYEQYF
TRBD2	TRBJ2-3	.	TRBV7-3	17	TGTGCCAGCAGCTTAACCGCCCTAGCGGGAGTATCCGATACGCAGTATTTT	CASSLTALAGVSDTQYF
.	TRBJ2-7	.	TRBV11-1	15	TGTGCCAGCAGCTCCGTGGACAGAGCTGCCTACGAGCAGTACTTC	CASSSVDRAAYEQYF
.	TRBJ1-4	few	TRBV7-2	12	TGTGCCAGCAGCACCCGAAATGAAAAACTGTTTTTT	CASSTRNEKLFF
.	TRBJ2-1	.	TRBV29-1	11	TGCAGCGCTATCAAAGACGTTGGGCAGTTCTTC	CSAIKDVGQFF
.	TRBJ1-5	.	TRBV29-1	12	TGCAGCGTTGGCTGGGGCGATCAGCCCCAGCATTTT	CSVGWGDQPQHF
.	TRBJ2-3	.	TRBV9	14	TGTGCCAGCAGCGCGCAAAGCACGGCAGATACGCAGTATTTT	CASSAQSTADTQYF
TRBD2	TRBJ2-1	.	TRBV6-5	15	TGTGCCAGCAGTTATGTTTCTAGCGGGTCAGGTGAGCAGTTCTTC	CASSYVSSGSGEQFF
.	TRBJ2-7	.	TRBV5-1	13	TGCGCCAGCAGCGACCGGGCCATCTACGAGCAGTACTTC	CASSDRAIYEQYF
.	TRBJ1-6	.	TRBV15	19	TGTGCCACCAGCAGAGATCTGGGGCCCCCCTTTGGGGGCGTCTCACCCCTCCACTTT	CATSRDLGPPFGGVSPLHF
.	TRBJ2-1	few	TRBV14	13	TGTGCCAGCAGCCCCCGGACCTACAATGAGCAGTTCTTC	CASSPRTYNEQFF
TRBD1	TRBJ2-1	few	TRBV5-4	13	TGTGCCAGCAGTTGGACAGGGGACAATGAGCAGTTCTTC	CASSWTGDNEQFF
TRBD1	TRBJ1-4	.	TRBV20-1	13	TGCAGTGCTCATCCAGGGGGTGGTGAAAAACTGTTTTTT	CSAHPGGGEKLFF
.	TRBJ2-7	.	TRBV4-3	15	TGCGCCAGCAGCCAAGGGGCCCCGGGGATCTACGAGCAGTACTTC	CASSQGAPGIYEQYF
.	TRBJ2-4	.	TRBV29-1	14	TGCAGCGTCGTGCAGCGTCTAGCCAAAAACATTCAGTACTTC	CSVVQRLAKNIQYF
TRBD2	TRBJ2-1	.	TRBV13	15	TGTGCCAGCAGGTCTCTGATAGCGGGAGGAAGTGAGCAGTTCTTC	CASRSLIAGGSEQFF
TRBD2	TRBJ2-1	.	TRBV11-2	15	TGTGCCAGCAGCCCCCGGGGGGTGTCCTACAATGAGCAGTTCTTC	CASSPRGVSYNEQFF
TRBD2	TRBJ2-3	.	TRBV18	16	TGTGCCAGCTCACCATCCGCTAGCGGGGGAGCAAGTATGCAGTATTTT	CASSPSASGGASMQYF
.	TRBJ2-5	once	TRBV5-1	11	TGCGCCAGCAGCCCCGACAAGACCCAGTACTTC	CASSPDKTQYF
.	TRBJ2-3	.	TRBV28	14	TGTGCCAGCAGTAGGGGGTCTAGCACAGATACGCAGTATTTT	CASSRGSSTDTQYF